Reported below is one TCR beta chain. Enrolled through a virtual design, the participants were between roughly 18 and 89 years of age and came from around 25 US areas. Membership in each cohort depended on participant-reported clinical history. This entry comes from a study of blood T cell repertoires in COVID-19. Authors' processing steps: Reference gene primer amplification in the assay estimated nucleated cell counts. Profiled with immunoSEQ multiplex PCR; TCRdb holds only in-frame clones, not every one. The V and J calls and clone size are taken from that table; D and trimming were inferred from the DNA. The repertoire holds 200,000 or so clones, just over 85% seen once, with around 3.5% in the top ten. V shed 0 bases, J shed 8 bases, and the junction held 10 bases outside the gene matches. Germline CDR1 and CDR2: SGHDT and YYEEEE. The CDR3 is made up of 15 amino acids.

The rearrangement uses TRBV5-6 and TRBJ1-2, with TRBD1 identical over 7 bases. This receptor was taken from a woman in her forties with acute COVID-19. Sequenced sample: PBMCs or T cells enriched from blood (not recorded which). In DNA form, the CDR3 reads TGTGCCAGCAGCTTGGTCGGTGACAGGGCGGGAGGCTACACCTTC. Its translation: CASSLVGDRAGGYTF. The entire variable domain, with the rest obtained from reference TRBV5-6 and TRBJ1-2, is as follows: DAGVTQSPTHLIKTRGQQVTLRCSPKSGHDTVSWYQQALGQGPQFIFQYYEEEERQRGNFPDRFSGHQFPNYSSELNVNALLLGDSALYLCASSLVGDRAGGYTFGSGTRLTVV.